This TCR beta chain appears in the sequencing data of a study of T cell repertoires in cytomegalovirus infection. Background on the study: It was the public TCR beta signatures that indicated both CMV infection and matching HLA type.

J lost 1 base, V lost 3 bases, and 6 bases had no gene match. Germline values: CDR1 SGHVS, CDR2 FQNEAQ. This CDR3 has 17 residues. Study results and limitations: The study found HLA-C-restricted CMV-specific TCR beta clonotypes dominating the ex vivo response. There were carriers of CMV plus the relevant HLA, and cumulative public TCR beta family frequency identified them.

TCRdb re-derived calls from the reads in MiXCR, one entry per CDR3 protein. The table lists about 770,000 distinct CDR3 sequences, roughly 29% of them singletons. This clonotype was detected a few times. Its antigen remains unknown. The source of this sequence is a human donor in good health (CMV status not recorded). Some clones in this sample may be carry-over from other donors' samples. Sample: cultured CD8+ T cells from PBMCs, taken from culture after CMV antigen stimulation. This chain uses TRBV7-8 with TRBJ2-4, with TRBD1 matching over 10 bases. The DNA for the CDR3 is TGTGCCAGCAGCTTGCCCGGACAGGGGGAGGCCAAAAACATTCAGTACTTC. This encodes CASSLPGQGEAKNIQYF.